This T cell receptor (beta chain) was recorded in a study of shared clonotypes between healthy human individuals. Overall study context: With ages of 18 to 49, the donors were two women and a few men.

Germline V lookup: CDR1 LNHDA, CDR2 SQIVND (reference sequence). The CDR3 runs to 13 residues. V shed 4 bases and J 6 bases; nucleotides not matched to a gene: 5. Measured with immunoSEQ multiplex PCR; TCRdb has only the in-frame clones, and not every one. This sample has about 510,000 clones; over 60% occur once, and the top ten carry under 15%. The sample comprised PBMCs. The gene calls are TRBV19 and TRBJ2-7; 8 bases line up with TRBD2. The sequence was obtained from a woman in her thirties or forties in good health. Some clones in this sample may be carry-over from other donors' samples. The DNA of the CDR3 is TGTGCCAGTAGTACTAGCGGGTCCGGCGAGCAGTACTTC. Its protein product is CASSTSGSGEQYF.